Listed here are 20 T cell receptor beta chains from one sample, sequenced in a study of T cell clonality in common variable immunodeficiency. This table comes from immunoSEQ multiplex PCR, and its TCRdb copy is limited to in-frame clones, with some not included. This repertoire lists about 52,000 clones without singletons; more than 1.5% sits in the top ten. Sequencing used peripheral blood mononuclear cells. Receptors were obtained from a person between 18 and 69 years old in good health.

This clone was counted only a few times. The read ends 3 residues early relative to the CDR3; the germline J gene fills the gap. This chain uses TRBV7-9 with TRBJ2-4; TRBD1 agrees at 10 bases. From germline, CDR1 is SEHNR and CDR2 FQNEAQ (reference sequence). This CDR3 is 15 amino acids long. Here the CDR3 reads CASTLEGQGMYGQYF. The CDR3 bases that were read are TGTGCCAGCACCCTCGAGGGACAGGGGATGTATGGT.

The table lists this clone with many counts. The sequenced fragment ends 3 residues before the CDR3 boundary, so the rest is inferred from the germline J gene. The J gene is TRBJ1-3, the V gene TRBV29-1; D perhaps matches TRBD1 (6 bases). The CDR3 runs to 16 residues. Trimming pared 0 bases from V and 0 bases from J, leaving 12 bases between. The germline CDR1 and CDR2 sequences are SQVTM and ANQGSEA. The sequenced CDR3 bases are TGCAGCGTTGAAGATCTTTGGGACAACTCTGGAAACACC. It is translated as CSVEDLWDNSGNT. The CDR3 in its entirety is CSVEDLWDNSGNTIYF.

This clone was seen many times. The CDR3 end falls 3 residues outside the read, so it is completed with the germline J gene. The chain links TRBV7-9 to TRBJ2-3; D is perhaps TRBD2 (6 bases). The length of the CDR3 is 12 residues. Germline V gene lookup returns CDR1 SEHNR and CDR2 FQNEAQ (reference sequence). V was cut by 10 bases and J by 4 bases, with 12 bases left in between. The covered CDR3 bases are TGTGCCACCAGGCGGGGTCCAGATACG. It specifies CATRRGPDT. The full CDR3 reads CATRRGPDTQYF.

Notes on this clone: The observed sequence ends 3 residues before the CDR3 terminus, with the missing tail filled in from the germline J gene. The sample carries other DNA sequences with the same CDR3. The chain links TRBV6-1 to TRBJ1-1; TRBD1 aligns across 9 bases. CDR3 length: 15 residues. CDR1 is MNHNS and CDR2 is SASEGT in the germline V gene. J was trimmed by 5 bases and V by 3 bases; bases with no gene match: 7. The covered CDR3 bases are TGTGCCAGCAGTGAGGGGGGACAGGGTTGGACTGAA. Translated, it gives CASSEGGQGWTE. The full-length CDR3 reads as CASSEGGQGWTEAFF.

This clone has ten or more counts. The observed sequence ends 3 residues before the CDR3 terminus, with the missing tail filled in from the germline J gene. This chain links TRBV12-3 or TRBV12-4 with TRBJ2-3; 7 bases agree with TRBD1. The length of the CDR3 is 12 residues. CDR3: CASRQGVLTQYF. Partial CDR3 DNA: TGTGCCAGCAGGCAGGGGGTACTGACG.

This clone was recorded at least ten times. Read data end 3 residues before the CDR3 end; the end is taken from the germline J gene. The rearrangement uses TRBV5-4 and TRBJ1-2, with 7 bases lining up with TRBD1. V shed 0 bases, J shed 5 bases, and the junction held 7 bases outside the gene matches. In germline, CDR1 is SGHNT, CDR2 YYREEE (reference sequence). This CDR3 comprises 15 residues. The CDR3 loop reads CASSLAVTGVYGYTF. CDR3 DNA, as far as it was read: TGTGCCAGCAGCTTGGCGGTAACAGGGGTATATGGC.

This clone was counted ten times or more. The sequence runs out 3 residues before the end of the CDR3; the remainder is reconstructed from the germline J gene. This rearrangement joins TRBV5-1 to TRBJ1-2; 7 bases fit TRBD1. Germline V CDR1 and CDR2: SGHRS, YFSETQ. V shed 1 base and J 5 bases; nucleotides not matched to a gene: 5. There are 14 residues in the CDR3. The sequenced CDR3 bases are TGCGCCAGCAGCTTGACACAGGGGCCTTATGGC. It specifies CASSLTQGPYG. The whole CDR3 region reads CASSLTQGPYGYTF.

This clone was observed a few times. The CDR3 is cut off 3 residues early in the read; its end comes from the germline J gene. The J gene is TRBJ2-2, the V gene TRBV7-6; D perhaps matches TRBD1 (5 bases). The CDR3 extends over 16 amino acids. Germline assignment: CDR1 SGHVS and CDR2 FNYEAQ. Partial CDR3 DNA: TGTGCCAGCAGCTTAGGTCTAATCGCTGGGGCCAACGTG. It yields the protein CASSLGLIAGANV. The complete CDR3 protein is CASSLGLIAGANVLFF.

At least ten counts were recorded for this clone. The read finishes 3 residues shy of the CDR3 end, and the germline J gene is used to complete it. The V gene is TRBV28, the J gene TRBJ2-5, with 12 bases aligning to TRBD2. The ends lost 3 bases at V and 4 bases at J; junction bases unmatched: 9. The CDR3 is 17 amino acids. CDR1 is MDHEN, CDR2 SYDVKM, per germline. CDR3 sequence: CASSLFPSGRAGETQYF. The covered CDR3 bases are TGTGCCAGCAGTTTGTTCCCTAGCGGGAGGGCCGGAGAGACC.

Of note for this clone: The read falls 3 residues short of the CDR3 end, and the missing part is taken from the germline J gene. The chain couples TRBV7-9 to TRBJ2-3; 11 bases map to TRBD2. CDR1 and CDR2 (germline): SEHNR, FQNEAQ (reference sequence). The length of the CDR3 is 15 residues. The chain's CDR3 is CASSLRLAGQETQYF. CDR3 bases read: TGTGCCAGCAGCTTGAGACTAGCGGGGCAAGAGACG.

This clone was counted at least ten times. The read terminates 3 residues ahead of where the CDR3 ends, so the germline J gene completes it. The chain is built from TRBV30 and TRBJ1-4, with 8 bases identical to TRBD1. Germline V lookup: CDR1 GTSNPN, CDR2 SVGIG (reference sequence). The ends lost 2 bases at V and 8 bases at J; junction bases unmatched: 7. The CDR3 runs to 14 residues. This CDR3 is CAWSPDRVEEKLFF. The DNA read from the CDR3 is TGTGCCTGGAGTCCGGACAGGGTCGAGGAAAAA.

This clone has ten or more counts. The read ends 3 residues early relative to the CDR3; the germline J gene fills the gap. The chain couples TRBV20-1 to TRBJ2-7, with 12 positions matching TRBD2. V shed 3 bases, J shed 5 bases, and the junction held 5 bases outside the gene matches. Germline CDR1 DFQATT, CDR2 SNEGSKA (reference sequence). The length of the CDR3 is 14 residues. CDR3 loop: CSARTSGRGDEQYF. Partial CDR3 DNA: TGCAGTGCTAGGACTAGCGGGAGAGGCGACGAG.

This clone was counted many times. The read ends 3 residues before the CDR3 terminus; that terminus is restored from the germline J gene. The chain is built from TRBV7-3 and TRBJ2-4; D may be TRBD2 (6 bases). V lost 4 bases to trimming and J lost 0 bases, with 7 bases between them. The germline CDR1 and CDR2 sequences are SGHTA and FQGTGA. The CDR3 loop spans 14 amino acids. CDR3 protein: CASSSGGAKNIQYF. CDR3 DNA (partial): TGTGCCAGCAGCTCCGGGGGAGCCAAAAACATT.

This clone was counted a few times. The missing CDR3 end, 3 residues past where the read stops, is filled in from the germline J gene. The genes are TRBV11-3 and TRBJ2-1; 7 bases align to TRBD1. Germline CDR1 is SGHNT and CDR2 is YENEEA. V lost 5 bases, J lost 9 bases, and 7 bases stayed unmatched. This CDR3 contains 13 residues. The DNA read from the CDR3 is TGTGCCAGCAGCGCGAGGGGGCAAGGTGAG. Encoded protein: CASSARGQGE. From start to end, the CDR3 is CASSARGQGEQFF.

This clone was detected many times. The sequence runs out 3 residues before the end of the CDR3; the remainder is reconstructed from the germline J gene. The V call is TRBV4-2, the J call TRBJ2-5; 16 nucleotides match TRBD2. V dropped 0 bases and J dropped 3; count of bases not matched to a gene: 4. The CDR3 consists of 18 residues. Germline-derived CDR1 and CDR2 are LGHNA and YNFKEQ. The chain's CDR3 is CASSQDTGLAGGKETQYF. The sequenced part of the CDR3 DNA is TGTGCCAGCAGCCAAGATACGGGACTAGCGGGAGGGAAAGAGACC.

This clone showed up many times. The read terminates 3 residues ahead of where the CDR3 ends, so the germline J gene completes it. The chain joins TRBV6-2 or TRBV6-3 to TRBJ2-3, with 9 bases matching TRBD1. CDR3 length: 14 amino acids. V shed 6 bases and J 3 bases; nucleotides not matched to a gene: 4. Per the germline V gene, CDR1 is MNHEY and CDR2 is SVGEGT. The CDR3 DNA, read in part, is TGTGCCAGCAGGGGAGGACAGGGGACAGATACG. Protein product: CASRGGQGTDT. The complete CDR3 sequence is CASRGGQGTDTQYF.

This clone was seen many times. The read terminates 3 residues before the CDR3 end, so the remaining end is supplied by the germline J gene. The genes are TRBV20-1 and TRBJ2-3, with TRBD2 matching 15 bases. The CDR3 contains 18 residues. V shed 5 bases, J shed 5 bases, and the junction held 14 bases outside the gene matches. Germline V lookup: CDR1 DFQATT, CDR2 SNEGSKA (reference sequence). CDR3 DNA, as far as it was read: TGCAGTGCTGGAGGGACTAGCGGGGGGACGTCAGGTTTAGATACG. Protein sequence: CSAGGTSGGTSGLDT. The CDR3, in full, reads CSAGGTSGGTSGLDTQYF.

In the case of this clone: One end of the junction fails to match germline, which may point to a read error. The read ends 3 residues before the CDR3 terminus; that terminus is restored from the germline J gene. The sample holds other DNA sequences that translate to the same CDR3. V is TRBV18 and J is TRBJ1-3, with TRBD1 as a possible D gene (6 bases). The germline CDR1 and CDR2 sequences are KGHSH and LQKENI. The CDR3 extends over 12 amino acids. The CDR3 spells CASSPDGDTIYF. The CDR3 bases that were read are TGTGCCAGCTCACCGGACGGGGACACG. The whole variable domain, filled in from reference TRBV18 and TRBJ1-3, reads NAGVMQNPRHLVRRRGQEARLRCSPMKGHSHVYWYRQLPEEGLKFMVYLQKENIIDESGMPKERFSAEFPKEGPSILRIQQVVRGDSAAYFCASSPDGDTIYFGEGSWLTVV.

There are many counts of this clone. The read stops 3 residues short of the end of the CDR3; the missing end is completed from the germline J gene. This chain uses TRBV19 with TRBJ2-1; TRBD2 is a possible D gene (5 bases). The ends were cut back, 3 bases at V and 9 bases at J, with 12 bases in the middle. CDR3 length: 13 amino acids. The germline V gene has CDR1 LNHDA and CDR2 SQIVND (reference sequence). The CDR3 region is CASSMRREGEQFF. The CDR3 DNA, read in part, is TGTGCCAGTAGTATGCGCCGTGAGGGTGAG. Supplemented by reference TRBV19 and TRBJ2-1, the full variable domain reads DGGITQSPKYLFRKEGQNVTLSCEQNLNHDAMYWYRQDPGQGLRLIYYSQIVNDFQKGDIAEGYSVSREKKESFPLTVTSAQKNPTAFYLCASSMRREGEQFFGPGTRLTVL.

Notes on this clone: The read gets to within 3 residues of the CDR3 end, and the germline J gene fills in the rest. The chain recombines TRBV7-9 with TRBJ1-1, with D uncertain. The V gene's germline CDR1 is SEHNR and CDR2 FQNEAQ (reference sequence). The CDR3 totals 13 residues. Incomplete CDR3 DNA: TGTGCCAGCAGCTCCGAGGCAGAAGATGAG. It codes for CASSSEAEDE. The CDR3 reads in full as CASSSEAEDEAFF.